This T cell receptor beta chain was identified during a study of OX40 agonist ivuxolimab in advanced cancers. Concerning the study at large: Ivuxolimab was a fully human IgG2 agonistic monoclonal antibody targeting the costimulatory receptor OX40 (CD134). The purpose of peripheral TCRbeta sequencing was to test whether ivuxolimab changed TCR sequence diversity and led to clonal T-cell expansion. Of the approximately 53 patients in dose escalation, some 20 had hepatocellular carcinoma, some 15 had melanoma, 9 had renal cell carcinoma and 9 had head and neck cancer. The dose-escalation cohort was about 87% male with a mean age of approximately 59 years, ranging from roughly 20 to 85. Partial responses were achieved by three dose-escalation patients, of whom one had hepatocellular carcinoma and two had cutaneous melanoma. Intravenous ivuxolimab was administered to patients every 2 weeks at six dose levels: 0.01, 0.1, 0.3, 1.5, 3 and 10 mg/kg. Prior anti-PD-1, anti-PD-L1 or anti-CTLA-4 therapy was permitted, and checkpoint inhibitors had been received by 30% to 40% of dose-escalation patients. The monotherapy dose-escalation portion (N of about 57 patients) of the phase I ivuxolimab trial is reported in the paper. Results the study describes overall, beyond this receptor: Low levels of normalized T-cell clonal expansion were also seen in some patients who did not respond. At doses of 0.1 to 3.0 mg/kg, clonal expansion of both CD4+ and CD8+ T cells in blood was seen between baseline and week 6. After ivuxolimab, CD8+ T cells had more expanded clones than CD4+ T cells on average. The antigen specificity of the peripheral T cells that underwent clonal expansion was not determined. Partial responders in the 0.1-3.0 mg/kg groups had among the lowest normalized peripheral clonal expansion, especially among CD8+ T cells.

Its CDR3 holds 15 amino acids, cysteine through phenylalanine. Only the CDR3 part of the read is kept: 45 bases, read in frame from the first base. From the germline V gene (reference sequence), CDR1 is MNHEY and CDR2 is SMNVEV. At the junction V is shortened by 4 bases and J by 1 base; bases outside the gene matches: 6. Genomic DNA was extracted from sorted cells for sequencing of the TCRbeta CDR3 region. The immunoSEQ Assay was used to sequence the TCRbeta CDR3 regions. TCRdb's version of the immuneACCESS table is confined to in-frame rearrangements and falls short of the full clone set. An unresolved V gene accounts for under half of the shortfall where checked; the remainder is of unknown origin. The sample yields tens of thousands of clones; 80% to 90% were counted once. Jointly, the top ten make up about 5% of the sample. This clone was picked up one time. The clone's antigen remains unknown. Nothing much larger sits one base from this clone, and base qualities are not available.

The trial excluded patients who had a history of autoimmune disease or who were on systemic immunosuppression. Peripheral blood for TCR sequencing was collected from all dose cohorts at baseline, on cycle 4 day 1, and on cycle 7 day 1. Samples were obtained from an open-label, multicenter, first-in-human phase I dose-escalation trial of ivuxolimab. The trial enrolled adults with locally advanced or metastatic head and neck squamous cell, hepatocellular, melanoma or renal cell carcinoma. Before TCR sequencing, CD4+ T cells and CD8+ T cells were sorted from peripheral blood as separate populations. The TCR was taken from an adult with an advanced solid tumor such as melanoma, head and neck, liver or kidney cancer. The rearranged chain carries TRBV27 and TRBJ1-1, and TRBD1 matches 7 of the central bases. Sequencing was performed on CD4+ or CD8+ T cells sorted from blood, taken in a trial of the OX40 agonist ivuxolimab. The CDR3 reads CASSSGQVRNTEAFF. The nucleotide sequence reads TGTGCCAGCAGTTCCGGACAGGTGAGGAACACTGAAGCTTTCTTT.